This T cell receptor (beta chain) was sequenced for a study of T cells expressing NK-cell markers. Background on the study: Researchers got TCR beta repertoires out of sorted CD3+CD56+NKG2C+, CD3+CD56+NKG2C- and CD3+CD56-NKG2C+ T cells. Sequencing covered eight donors, seven HCMV-seropositive and one seronegative. The study, taken as a whole, reports: Each of over 5 donors carried dominant NKG2C+ clonotypes accounting for about 1.0-7.5% of CD8+ T cells.

Production of TCR beta cDNA relied on 5'RACE template switching with UMIs. Reprocessing the 5' RACE reads, TCRdb reports a single entry for every CDR3 protein and omits DNA. Its table lists about 410,000 distinct CDR3 sequences. The CDR3 runs to 16 residues. Germline V CDR1 and CDR2: KGHDR, SFDVKD. A word on this clonotype: Antigen specificity is unknown.

The chain carries TRBV24-1 and TRBJ2-1; TCRdb's D call, TRBD2, is unchecked because there is no DNA. Sample: blood T cells: a sorted CD56 or NKG2C T cell subset, CD4+ or CD8+ T cells, or bulk PBMC T cells (not recorded which). This receptor was taken from a woman in her fifties or sixties in good health. The CDR3 loop is CATSDRLGSDYNEQFF.